The 27 T cell receptor beta chains reported below all come from one sample, sequenced in a study of T cells in Graves' hyperthyroidism and ophthalmopathy. RNA transcripts gave rise to amplified TCR beta CDR3 regions. Researchers ran a first-round RT-PCR on the TCR CDR3 using the HTBI primer set. TCRdb re-called the multiplex PCR reads through MiXCR, storing one row per CDR3 protein. The repertoire holds around 540,000 distinct CDR3 sequences, with about 16% as singletons. What was sequenced was blood. These receptors were obtained from a woman between 25 and 40 years old with Graves' ophthalmopathy.

This clonotype appeared a few times. This sequence joins TRBV7-3 and TRBJ1-2; the D is unclear. V was trimmed by 0 bases and J by 6 bases, leaving 20 bases between them. This CDR3 contains 17 residues. CDR1 is SGHTA and CDR2 is FQGTGA in the germline V gene. The CDR3 reads CASSLTPYTAGNDGYTF. CDR3 sequence (DNA): TGTGCCAGCAGCTTAACCCCCTACACGGCCGGGAACGATGGCTACACCTTC.

This sequence joins TRBV4-3 and TRBJ1-5; D gene unclear. The germline V gene encodes CDR1 LGHNA and CDR2 YSLEER. CDR3 size: 17 residues. Trimming removed 1 base from V and 0 bases from J, with 13 bases in between. DNA for the CDR3: TGCGCCAGCAGCCAAGTCTTAGGAGGTAATAGCAATCAGCCCCAGCATTTT. Amino acid sequence: CASSQVLGGNSNQPQHF.

This clonotype was seen at least ten times. V gene TRBV28 combines with J gene TRBJ2-1, with a tentative D call TRBD1 (6 bases). V was pared by 8 bases and J by 12 bases, with 11 bases between. CDR1 MDHEN and CDR2 SYDVKM come from the germline V gene. CDR3 length: 10 residues. Here the CDR3 DNA reads TGTGCCAGCGGACAGATCGGGCAGTTCTTC. Protein product: CASGQIGQFF. The variable domain in full, completed from reference TRBV28 and TRBJ2-1, reads DVKVTQSSRYLVKRTGEKVFLECVQDMDHENMFWYRQDPGLGLRLIYFSYDVKMKEKGDIPEGYSVSREKKERFSLILESASTNQTSMYLCASGQIGQFFGPGTRLTVL.

The CDR3 spells CAISEGTGTYEQYF. The DNA for the CDR3 is TGTGCCATCAGCGAAGGGACAGGGACATACGAGCAGTACTTC. The chain has TRBV10-3 and TRBJ2-7, with TRBD1 identical over 9 bases. The CDR3 consists of 14 residues. Germline V gives CDR1 ENHRY, CDR2 SYGVKD. V was pared by 6 bases and J by 4 bases, with 7 bases of the junction left unmatched.

This clonotype has at least ten counts. The J gene is TRBJ1-1, the V gene TRBV20-1; unclear D gene. This CDR3 spans 10 amino acids. Germline assignment: CDR1 DFQATT and CDR2 SNEGSKA (reference sequence). V lost 5 bases and J lost 5, with 6 bases in between. CDR3 residues: CSAGRTEAFF. Written as DNA, the CDR3 is TGCAGTGCTGGAAGGACTGAAGCTTTCTTT.

This clonotype was observed at least ten times. This chain links TRBV19 with TRBJ1-1, with 8 bases identical to TRBD1. CDR1 and CDR2 from the germline V gene are LNHDA and SQIVND (reference sequence). J was trimmed by 4 bases and V by 6 bases; bases with no gene match: 13. This CDR3 is built from 16 residues. CDR3 bases: TGTGCCAGTAGCCTTTCAGGGGGCAGAGGGGTCACTGAAGCTTTCTTT. Protein: CASSLSGGRGVTEAFF.

This clonotype occurred many times. The genes are TRBV28 and TRBJ1-2, with 10 bases aligning to TRBD1. V trimming: 5 bases; J trimming: 7 bases; junction bases outside the gene matches: 10. This CDR3 is 15 amino acids long. CDR1 and CDR2 from the germline V gene are MDHEN and SYDVKM. CDR3 coding DNA: TGTGCCAGCAGTCCGGACCGGGACAGGGGCCGTGGCTACACCTTC. The encoded protein is CASSPDRDRGRGYTF.

This clonotype was observed many times. The genes are TRBV20-1 and TRBJ2-5; 7 positions agree with TRBD1. Germline V lookup: CDR1 DFQATT, CDR2 SNEGSKA (reference sequence). The CDR3 contains 15 residues. After removal of 0 bases from V and 5 bases from J, the junction contained 9 bases not matched to a gene. CDR3 amino acids: CSARDPRGGRETQYF. CDR3 nucleotides: TGCAGTGCTAGAGATCCCCGAGGGGGCAGGGAGACCCAGTACTTC.

This chain joins TRBV6-2 or TRBV6-3 and TRBJ2-7; possibly TRBD2 for D (6 bases). The CDR3 totals 15 residues. CDR1 is MNHEY, CDR2 SVGEGT, per germline. Trimming removed 0 bases at V and 0 bases at J, with 9 bases between. For the CDR3, the DNA is TGTGCCAGCAGTTACTCCGATAGCGGCTCCTACGAGCAGTACTTC. Translation gives CASSYSDSGSYEQYF.

CDR3: CSARGQGTDEQYF. The CDR3 nucleotides read TGCAGTGCCCGGGGACAGGGGACCGACGAGCAGTACTTC. The V and J genes are TRBV20-1 and TRBJ2-7; 10 nucleotides line up with TRBD1. J gave up 5 bases and V 6 bases, and 7 bases lay outside the gene matches. This CDR3 is built from 13 residues. The V gene's germline CDR1 is DFQATT and CDR2 SNEGSKA (reference sequence).

In this sample, this clonotype turned up many times. The chain employs TRBV27 and TRBJ2-1; 11 bases align to TRBD2. J was trimmed by 4 bases and V by 6 bases; bases with no gene match: 2. In germline, CDR1 is MNHEY, CDR2 SMNVEV (reference sequence). This CDR3 spans 14 amino acids. CDR3 residues: CASRLAGGYNEQFF. The CDR3 coding sequence is TGTGCCAGCAGATTAGCGGGAGGGTACAATGAGCAGTTCTTC.

This chain joins TRBV20-1 and TRBJ2-1; D call uncertain. The germline V gene encodes CDR1 DFQATT and CDR2 SNEGSKA (reference sequence). V lost 0 bases and J 0 bases, leaving 15 bases between the germline ends. The CDR3 runs 17 residues. CDR3 coding DNA: TGCAGTGCTAGAGATCCCTCCGCAGGCTACTCCTACAATGAGCAGTTCTTC. It translates to CSARDPSAGYSYNEQFF.

There are a few counts of this clonotype. Here the CDR3 DNA reads TGTGCCAGCTCATTCCAGGAGGCCTACGAGCAGTACTTC. Its protein is CASSFQEAYEQYF. V and J are TRBV18 and TRBJ2-7; maybe TRBD2 (5 bases). The CDR3 loop spans 13 amino acids. Germline V gene data show CDR1 as KGHSH and CDR2 as LQKENI. Trimming took 5 bases from V and 2 from J, leaving 10 bases between them.

This clonotype was detected many times. This chain uses TRBV29-1 with TRBJ2-1; D uncertain. V shed 0 bases and J shed 5 bases, with 2 bases lying between them. The V gene's germline CDR1 is SQVTM and CDR2 ANQGSEA. The CDR3 loop spans 11 amino acids. DNA of the CDR3: TGCAGCGTTGAAGACAACAATGAGCAGTTCTTC. It encodes CSVEDNNEQFF.

This clonotype was picked up many times. This chain links TRBV20-1 with TRBJ1-5; possible D gene TRBD1, 5 bases. CDR3 length: 14 amino acids. Trimming stripped 3 bases from V and 2 bases from J, with 11 bases between. Germline V gives CDR1 DFQATT, CDR2 SNEGSKA (reference sequence). As DNA, the CDR3 is TGCAGTGCTAGGGGGCTCACAGGCAATCAGCCCCAGCATTTT. Its translation: CSARGLTGNQPQHF.

This clonotype was detected ten times or more. J is TRBJ1-1 and V is TRBV11-3, with unresolved D. CDR3 length: 14 amino acids. Germline V lookup: CDR1 SGHNT, CDR2 YENEEA. V gave up 0 bases and J gave up 0 bases, with 5 bases separating them. The chain's CDR3 is CASSLDPVNTEAFF. The CDR3 DNA reads TGTGCCAGCAGCTTAGATCCAGTGAACACTGAAGCTTTCTTT.

This clonotype was seen ten or more times. The rearrangement links TRBV13 to TRBJ2-1, with D possibly being TRBD2 (6 bases). The length of the CDR3 is 12 residues. Trimming stripped 1 base from V and 9 bases from J, with 7 bases between. Germline-derived CDR1 and CDR2 are PRHDT and FYEKMQ (reference sequence). The CDR3 nucleotides are TGTGCCAGCAGCTTAGTCGGGGGTGAGCAGTTCTTC. It encodes CASSLVGGEQFF.

Ten or more counts support this clonotype. The chain links TRBV18 to TRBJ1-2, with D perhaps TRBD1 (5 bases). Germline-derived CDR1 and CDR2 are KGHSH and LQKENI. The CDR3 contains 13 residues. With 3 bases removed from V and 8 bases from J, the gap between germline ends came to 13 bases. The CDR3 nucleotides are TGTGCCAGCTCACCGGGGGTCCCGGGCGGCTACACCTTC. It specifies CASSPGVPGGYTF.

On this clonotype itself: Possible read error: a much larger clone is one base away. The chain recombines TRBV3-1 with TRBJ1-4, with D perhaps TRBD1 (6 bases). The CDR3 runs 14 residues. From germline, CDR1 is LGHDT and CDR2 YNNKEL (reference sequence). As DNA, the CDR3 is TGTGCCAGCAGCCACAGGGAGGGGGATGAAGAACTGTTTTTT. Its protein is CASSHREGDEELFF.

In this sample, this clonotype turned up many times. The chain recombines TRBV20-1 with TRBJ2-7, with 12 bases matching TRBD2. There are 17 residues in the CDR3. The germline CDR1 and CDR2 sequences are DFQATT and SNEGSKA (reference sequence). Trimming took 3 bases from V and 0 from J; bases not matched to a gene: 9. CDR3 in DNA: TGCAGTGCTAGTGCTAGCGGGAGGGGATGGGGCTCCTACGAGCAGTACTTC. Its translation is CSASASGRGWGSYEQYF.

On this clonotype: This may arise from a read error, as a much more abundant clone is one base away. The chain is built from TRBV7-9 and TRBJ2-3, with D uncertain. Trimming stripped 1 base from V and 8 bases from J, with 10 bases between. The CDR3 runs 13 residues. Germline V CDR1 and CDR2: SEHNR, FQNEAQ (reference sequence). The CDR3 DNA sequence: TGTGCCAGCAGCTTAGATAGGTCAGGTACGCAGTATTTT. This translates into CASSLDRSGTQYF.

The genes are TRBV28 and TRBJ2-2, with D perhaps assigned TRBD1 or TRBD2 (6 bases each). V dropped 3 bases and J dropped 2 bases, with 13 bases sitting between them. This CDR3 is built from 16 residues. Germline assignment: CDR1 MDHEN and CDR2 SYDVKM. The CDR3: CASSFWGAVNTGELFF. The CDR3 coding sequence is TGTGCCAGCAGTTTCTGGGGGGCGGTTAACACCGGGGAGCTGTTTTTT. Drawing the rest from reference TRBV28 and TRBJ2-2, the complete variable domain is DVKVTQSSRYLVKRTGEKVFLECVQDMDHENMFWYRQDPGLGLRLIYFSYDVKMKEKGDIPEGYSVSREKKERFSLILESASTNQTSMYLCASSFWGAVNTGELFFGEGSRLTVL.

This clonotype has a count of ten or more. The rearrangement links TRBV7-2 to TRBJ2-3; the match to TRBD2 covers 7 bases. There are 15 residues in the CDR3. CDR1 and CDR2 (germline): SGHTA, FQGNSA. V trimming: 4 bases; J trimming: 2 bases; junction bases outside the gene matches: 6. The CDR3 DNA follows: TGTGCCAGCAGCTCCTGGACTAGGTACACAGATACGCAGTATTTT. Amino acids: CASSSWTRYTDTQYF.

The table lists this clonotype with a count of one. This may stem from a read error, because a much larger clone lies one nucleotide away. This chain uses TRBV28 with TRBJ1-5; D gene unclear. V lost 1 base, J lost 9 bases, and 10 bases lay in between. The CDR3 is made up of 13 amino acids. Germline CDR1 reads MDHEN; CDR2 reads SYDVKM. The CDR3 sequence is CASSLSAYRPQHF. In nucleotides, the CDR3 is TGTGCCAGCAGTTTATCAGCTTATCGGCCCCAGCATTTT.

In this sample, this clonotype turned up many times. The chain couples TRBV11-2 to TRBJ2-7; D gene unclear. The germline V gene encodes CDR1 SGHAT and CDR2 FQNNGV. This CDR3 contains 13 residues. Trimming took 1 base from V and 7 from J, leaving 11 bases between them. The CDR3 nucleotides read TGTGCCAGCAGCTTAGGGCGTGTCGGAGAGCAGTACTTC. It is translated as CASSLGRVGEQYF.

There are many counts of this clonotype. The rearrangement joins TRBV20-1 to TRBJ1-4; D is ambiguous. Between the trimmed V and J ends, which lost 3 bases and 5 bases, there was a span of 10 bases. CDR3 length equals 13 residues. The germline CDR1 and CDR2 sequences are DFQATT and SNEGSKA (reference sequence). The CDR3 nucleotides read TGCAGTGCTAGTTATGGGAGGAATGAAAAACTGTTTTTT. This gives the protein CSASYGRNEKLFF.

This clonotype was counted many times. Being one base from a much bigger clone, this may be a read error. This chain links TRBV6-2 or TRBV6-3 with TRBJ1-2, with a possible D match to TRBD1 (5 bases). The CDR3 consists of 16 residues. The germline CDR1 and CDR2 sequences are MNHEY and SVGEGT. Trimming shortened V by 7 bases and J by 8 bases, and 26 bases separated the two germline ends. DNA of the CDR3: TGTGCCAGCAAAGAGACCGGGACCCCCCAACTTCTGGGCTACACCTTC. This translates into CASKETGTPQLLGYTF.